The clone carrying this TCR beta chain was detected a few times. One junction end does not reproduce the germline sequence, and a read error may be involved. These data are taken from a study of T-cell reconstitution after alpha-beta-depleted transplantation in children. Per the germline V gene, CDR1 is MDHEN and CDR2 is SYDVKM. This CDR3 spans 17 amino acids. For TCRbeta, the library was prepared with unique molecular identifiers. Via MiXCR, TCRdb re-called the PCR reads, giving one row per CDR3 protein. The data hold 260,000 or so distinct CDR3 sequences, with 9.5% to 15% observed a single time. The input for sequencing was PBMCs from the stem cell graft donor, taken from the stem cell graft. V usage is TRBV28 and J usage is TRBJ2-7; 9 bases are a match to TRBD1. This receptor was taken from a human donor who donated a stem cell graft to a child with acute lymphoblastic leukemia. CDR3 DNA: TGTGCCAGCAGCTTATCCCGGACAGGGGAGTACGCCTACGAGCAGTACTTC. Translated, it gives CASSLSRTGEYAYEQYF.